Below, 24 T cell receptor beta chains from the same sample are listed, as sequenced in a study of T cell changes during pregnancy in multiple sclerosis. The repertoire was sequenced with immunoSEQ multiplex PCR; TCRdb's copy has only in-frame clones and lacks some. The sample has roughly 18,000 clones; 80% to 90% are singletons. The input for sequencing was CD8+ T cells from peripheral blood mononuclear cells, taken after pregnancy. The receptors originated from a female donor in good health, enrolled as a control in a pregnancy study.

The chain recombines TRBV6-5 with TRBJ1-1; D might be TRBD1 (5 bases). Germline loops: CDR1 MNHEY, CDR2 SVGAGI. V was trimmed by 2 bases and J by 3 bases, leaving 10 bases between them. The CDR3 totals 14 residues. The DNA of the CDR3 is TGTGCCAGCAGTTACGTCGGGGACTACACTGAAGCTTTCTTT. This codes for CASSYVGDYTEAFF.

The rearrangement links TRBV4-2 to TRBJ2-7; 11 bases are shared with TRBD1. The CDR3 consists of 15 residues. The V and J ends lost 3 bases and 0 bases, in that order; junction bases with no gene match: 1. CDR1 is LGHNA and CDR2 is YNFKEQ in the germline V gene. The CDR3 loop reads CASSQGQGDSYEQYF. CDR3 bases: TGTGCCAGCAGCCAGGGACAGGGGGACTCCTACGAGCAGTACTTC.

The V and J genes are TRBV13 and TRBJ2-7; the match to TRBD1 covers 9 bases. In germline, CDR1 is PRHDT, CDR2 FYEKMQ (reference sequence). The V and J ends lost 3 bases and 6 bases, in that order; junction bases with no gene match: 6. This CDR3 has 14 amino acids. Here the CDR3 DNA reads TGTGCCAGCAGCTTTCTCACAGGGGGCGTCGAGCAGTACTTC. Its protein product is CASSFLTGGVEQYF.

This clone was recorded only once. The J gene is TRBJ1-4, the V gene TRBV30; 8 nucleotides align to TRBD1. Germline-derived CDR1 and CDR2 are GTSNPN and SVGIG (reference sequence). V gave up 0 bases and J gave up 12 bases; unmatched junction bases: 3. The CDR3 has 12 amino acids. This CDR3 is CAWSVLGQELFF. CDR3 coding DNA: TGTGCCTGGAGTGTACTGGGACAGGAACTGTTTTTT. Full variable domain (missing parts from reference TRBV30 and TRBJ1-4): SQTIHQWPATLVQPVGSPLSLECTVEGTSNPNLYWYRQAAGRGLQLLFYSVGIGQISSEVPQNLSASRPQDRQFILSSKKLLLSDSGFYLCAWSVLGQELFFGSGTQLSVL.

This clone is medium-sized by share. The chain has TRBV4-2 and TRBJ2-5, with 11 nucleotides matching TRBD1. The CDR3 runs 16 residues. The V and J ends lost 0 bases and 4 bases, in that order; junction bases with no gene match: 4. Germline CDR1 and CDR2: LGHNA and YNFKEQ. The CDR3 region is CASSQDPGQGAETQYF. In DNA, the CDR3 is TGTGCCAGCAGCCAAGATCCCGGACAGGGGGCAGAGACCCAGTACTTC.

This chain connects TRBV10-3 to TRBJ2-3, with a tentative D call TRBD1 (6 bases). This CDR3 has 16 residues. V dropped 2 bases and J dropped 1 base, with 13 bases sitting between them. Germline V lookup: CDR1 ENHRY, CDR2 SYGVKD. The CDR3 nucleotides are TGTGCCATCAGTGAGGGACAGAACTCTGGCACAGATACGCAGTATTTT. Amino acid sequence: CAISEGQNSGTDTQYF.

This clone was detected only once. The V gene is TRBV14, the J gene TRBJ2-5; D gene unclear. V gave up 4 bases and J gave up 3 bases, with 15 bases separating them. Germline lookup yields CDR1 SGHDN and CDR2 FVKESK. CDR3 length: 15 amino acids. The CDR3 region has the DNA TGTGCCAGCAGCCCAAGAATAACTACCGAAGAGACCCAGTACTTC. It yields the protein CASSPRITTEETQYF.

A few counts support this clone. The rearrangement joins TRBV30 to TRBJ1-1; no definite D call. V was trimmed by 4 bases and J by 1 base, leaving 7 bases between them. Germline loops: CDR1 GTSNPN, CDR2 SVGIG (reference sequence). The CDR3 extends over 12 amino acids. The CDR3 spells CAWTTGNTEAFF. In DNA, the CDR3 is TGTGCCTGGACAACGGGGAACACTGAAGCTTTCTTT.

This CDR3 reads CASSIGQGSGNTIYF. CDR3 nucleotides: TGTGCCAGCAGCATTGGACAGGGCTCCGGAAACACCATATATTTT. V and J are TRBV9 and TRBJ1-3; 8 nucleotides agree with TRBD1. Germline CDR1 reads SGDLS; CDR2 reads YYNGEE. The CDR3 is 15 amino acids. V shed 4 bases, J shed 4 bases, and the junction held 7 bases outside the gene matches. Using reference TRBV9 and TRBJ1-3 for the parts outside the CDR3, the full variable domain is DSGVTQTPKHLITATGQRVTLRCSPRSGDLSVYWYQQSLDQGLQFLIQYYNGEERAKGNILERFSAQQFPDLHSELNLSSLELGDSALYFCASSIGQGSGNTIYFGEGSWLTVV.

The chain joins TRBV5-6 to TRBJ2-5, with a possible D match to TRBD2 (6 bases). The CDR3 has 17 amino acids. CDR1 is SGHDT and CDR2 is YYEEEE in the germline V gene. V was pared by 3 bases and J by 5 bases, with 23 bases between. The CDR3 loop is CASSSSGRRGVEETQYF. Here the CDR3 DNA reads TGTGCCAGCAGCTCCAGCGGTAGGAGGGGAGTGGAGGAGACCCAGTACTTC.

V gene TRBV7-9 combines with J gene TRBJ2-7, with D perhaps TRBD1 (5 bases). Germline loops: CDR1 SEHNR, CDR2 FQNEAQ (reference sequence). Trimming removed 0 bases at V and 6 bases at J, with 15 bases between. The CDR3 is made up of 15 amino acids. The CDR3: CASSLAQGTFAEQYF. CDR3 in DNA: TGTGCCAGCAGCTTAGCGCAGGGCACCTTTGCCGAGCAGTACTTC.

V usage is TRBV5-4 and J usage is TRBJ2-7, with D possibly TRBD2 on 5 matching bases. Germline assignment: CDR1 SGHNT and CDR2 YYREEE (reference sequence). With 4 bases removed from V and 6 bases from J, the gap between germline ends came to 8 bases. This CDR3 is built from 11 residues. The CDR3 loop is CASSPGGEQYF. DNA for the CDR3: TGTGCCAGCAGCCCTGGAGGCGAGCAGTACTTC.

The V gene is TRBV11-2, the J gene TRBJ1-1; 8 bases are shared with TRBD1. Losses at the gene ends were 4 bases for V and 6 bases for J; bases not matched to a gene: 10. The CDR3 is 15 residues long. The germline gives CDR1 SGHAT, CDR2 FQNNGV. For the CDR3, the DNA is TGTGCCAGCAGCTCGGAACTAGGACAGGGTCCTGAAGCTTTCTTT. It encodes CASSSELGQGPEAFF.

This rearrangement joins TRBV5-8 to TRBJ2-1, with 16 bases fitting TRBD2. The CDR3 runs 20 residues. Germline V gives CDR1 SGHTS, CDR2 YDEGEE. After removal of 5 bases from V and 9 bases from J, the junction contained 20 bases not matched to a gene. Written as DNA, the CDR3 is TGTGCCAGCAGTCGTGACAGATCCGGGACTAGCGGGGGGGCTTTGGGTGAGCAGTTCTTC. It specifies CASSRDRSGTSGGALGEQFF.

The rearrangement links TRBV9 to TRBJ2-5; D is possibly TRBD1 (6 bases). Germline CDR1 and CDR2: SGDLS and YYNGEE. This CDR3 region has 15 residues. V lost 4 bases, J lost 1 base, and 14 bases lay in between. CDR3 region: CASSFGQSLQETQYF. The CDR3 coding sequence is TGTGCCAGCAGCTTCGGACAGAGTCTCCAAGAGACCCAGTACTTC.

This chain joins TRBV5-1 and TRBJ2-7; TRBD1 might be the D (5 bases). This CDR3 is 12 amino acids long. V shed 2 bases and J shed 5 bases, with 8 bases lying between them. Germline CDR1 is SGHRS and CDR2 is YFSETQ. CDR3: CASSLSGNEQYF. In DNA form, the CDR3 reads TGCGCCAGCAGCTTATCAGGGAACGAGCAGTACTTC.

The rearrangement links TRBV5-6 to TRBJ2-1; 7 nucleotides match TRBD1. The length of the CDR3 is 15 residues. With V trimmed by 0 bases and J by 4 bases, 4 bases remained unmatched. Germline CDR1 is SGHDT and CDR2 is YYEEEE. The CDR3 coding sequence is TGTGCCAGCAGCTTGGGTGGGACAGCATACAATGAGCAGTTCTTC. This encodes CASSLGGTAYNEQFF.

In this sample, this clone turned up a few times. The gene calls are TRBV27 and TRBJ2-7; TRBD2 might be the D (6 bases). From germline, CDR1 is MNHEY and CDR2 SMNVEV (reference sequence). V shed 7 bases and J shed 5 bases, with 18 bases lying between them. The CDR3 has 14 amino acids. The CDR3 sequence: CASTPRGGLHEQYF. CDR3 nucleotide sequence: TGTGCCAGCACCCCGCGGGGCGGCTTGCACGAGCAGTACTTC.

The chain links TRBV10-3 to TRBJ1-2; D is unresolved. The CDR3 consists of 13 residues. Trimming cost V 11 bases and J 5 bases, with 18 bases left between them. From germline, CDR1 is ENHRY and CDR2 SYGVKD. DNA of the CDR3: TGTGCCTCCAATGAAGGAGTCGAATATGGCTACACCTTC. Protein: CASNEGVEYGYTF.

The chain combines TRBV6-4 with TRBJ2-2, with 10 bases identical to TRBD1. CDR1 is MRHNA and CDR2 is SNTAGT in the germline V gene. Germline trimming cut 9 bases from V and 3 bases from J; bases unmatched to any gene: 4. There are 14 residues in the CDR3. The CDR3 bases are TGTGCCAGTGGGACAGGGGATGACACCGGGGAGCTGTTTTTT. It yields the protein CASGTGDDTGELFF.

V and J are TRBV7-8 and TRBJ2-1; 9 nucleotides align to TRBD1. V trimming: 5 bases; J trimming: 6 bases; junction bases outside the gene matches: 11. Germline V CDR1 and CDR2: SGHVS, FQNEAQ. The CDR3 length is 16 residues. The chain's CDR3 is CASSPPVGQGSNEQFF. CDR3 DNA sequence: TGTGCCAGCAGCCCGCCCGTCGGACAGGGGTCCAATGAGCAGTTCTTC.

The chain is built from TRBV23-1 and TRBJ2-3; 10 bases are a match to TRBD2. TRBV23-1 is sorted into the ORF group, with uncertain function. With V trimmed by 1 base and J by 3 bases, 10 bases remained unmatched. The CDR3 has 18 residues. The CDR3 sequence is CASSQLYRGLAFTDTQYF. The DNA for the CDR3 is TGCGCCAGCAGTCAATTATACCGGGGACTAGCGTTTACAGATACGCAGTATTTT.

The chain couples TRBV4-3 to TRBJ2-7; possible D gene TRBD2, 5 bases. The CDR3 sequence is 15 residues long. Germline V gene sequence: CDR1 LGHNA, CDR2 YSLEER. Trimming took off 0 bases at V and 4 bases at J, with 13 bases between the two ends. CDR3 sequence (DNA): TGCGCCAGCAGCCAAGATCCCACTGGAGGATACGAGCAGTACTTC. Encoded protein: CASSQDPTGGYEQYF.

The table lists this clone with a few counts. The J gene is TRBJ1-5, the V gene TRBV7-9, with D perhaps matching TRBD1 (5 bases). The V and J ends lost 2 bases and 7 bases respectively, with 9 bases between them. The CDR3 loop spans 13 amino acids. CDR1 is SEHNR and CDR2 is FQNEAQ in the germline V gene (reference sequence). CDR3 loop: CASSLSREQPQHF. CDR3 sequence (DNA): TGTGCCAGCAGCTTATCCAGGGAACAGCCCCAGCATTTT.